Listed below are T cell receptor beta chains from one sample, sequenced in a study of CD8+CD57+ T cells in acquired aplastic anemia. MiXCR, applied by TCRdb to the reads, yields one record per CDR3 protein. This sample carries a few hundred thousand distinct CDR3 sequences, 60% to 80% of them seen once, and the ten largest clones take 3.5% to 4.5%. Sequencing input: sorted CD4+, CD8+, or CD8+CD57+ T cells (not recorded which) from PBMCs. The receptors were sampled from a human donor in good health, serving as a control. Each CDR3 is given with its conserved first and last residue. A D gene is named only where the DNA matches it firmly. Expanded clones get a size class; other rows say once, few or many, or leave the size out.

j_call d_call clone_size v_call cdr3_nt cdr3_aa
TRBJ1-6 . . TRBV19 TGTGCCAGTAGTATACAGGGTTCGTTTGGTTCACCCCTCCACTTT CASSIQGSFGSPLHF
TRBJ2-2 TRBD1 once TRBV14 TGTGCCAGCAGTCGGGACAGGGGGTACAACGGGGAGTTGTTTTTT CASSRDRGYNGELFF
TRBJ1-5 . many TRBV2 TGTGCCAGCAGTGGGTCATGGGGATATCAGCCCCAGCATTTT CASSGSWGYQPQHF
TRBJ2-7 . many TRBV2 TGTGCCAGCAGTGCTATGGGGGAAAGGAGGCAGTACTTC CASSAMGERRQYF
TRBJ1-5 TRBD1 . TRBV19 TGTGCCAGTAGTACCGGGACAGGGCAGGTGAACAATCGGCCCCAGCATTTT CASSTGTGQVNNRPQHF
TRBJ1-1 . . TRBV29-1 TGCAGCGTTTTAACGGCGGGGACTACTGATGCTTTCTTT CSVLTAGTTDAFF
TRBJ1-2 . many TRBV6-5 TGTGCCAGCAGTGGATCCGGGGGCTATGGCTACACCTTC CASSGSGGYGYTF
TRBJ1-2 . . TRBV2 TGTGCCAGCAGCGTAAGCAGGGGCTATGGCTACACCTTC CASSVSRGYGYTF
TRBJ1-1 . . TRBV5-4 TGTGCCAGCAGCTTGGTACCGTTAAACACTGAAGCTTTCTTT CASSLVPLNTEAFF
TRBJ2-5 . . TRBV7-3 TGTGCCAGCAGCTCAGGGGCCTCGGCGGAGACCCAGTACTTC CASSSGASAETQYF
TRBJ2-7 . many TRBV30 TGTGCCTGGAGGGAGGGAGCCACCTACGAGCAGTACTTC CAWREGATYEQYF
TRBJ2-2 . many TRBV5-8 TGTGCCAGCAGCTTCATAGGCACCGGGGAGCTGTTTTTT CASSFIGTGELFF
TRBJ2-1 . . TRBV24-1 TGTGCCACCAGTGACACAACAGGGTTGGGATACAATGAGCAGTTCTTC CATSDTTGLGYNEQFF
TRBJ2-5 . . TRBV5-4 TGTGCCAGCAGCAGGTGGACTGCGGGGCAAGAGACCCAGTACTTC CASSRWTAGQETQYF
TRBJ2-7 . . TRBV6-8 TGTGCCAGCCCAGCAAAGGTCGGGGGGCACTCCTACGAGCAGTACTTC CASPAKVGGHSYEQYF
TRBJ2-1 . . TRBV10-3 TGTGCCATCAGTGACAACTCCTATTATGGGCAGTTCTTC CAISDNSYYGQFF
TRBJ2-5 TRBD2 . TRBV20-1 TGCAGTGCTAGAGGAACTAGCGGGGGTTCGTACCAAGAGACCCAGTACTTC CSARGTSGGSYQETQYF
TRBJ1-4 . . TRBV12-3/TRBV12-4 TGTGCCAGCAGCTTAGCCTGGGCCGCAACTAATGAAAAACTGTTTTTT CASSLAWAATNEKLFF
TRBJ2-2 . . TRBV2 TGTGCCAGCAGCCGTCGGGGAGCGAGAAACTCCGGGGAGCTGGTTTTT CASSRRGARNSGELVF
TRBJ1-2 . . TRBV7-2 TGTGCCAGCAGCTCCGAGGATCGGGAGACCCAGTACTTCACCTTC CASSSEDRETQYFTF
TRBJ1-6 . many TRBV6-5 TGTGCCAGCAGGGGGACACTAAATTCACCCCTCCACTTT CASRGTLNSPLHF
TRBJ2-7 . . TRBV2 TGTGCCAGCGCCCGTACGAGGCAGGTGTACGAGCAGTACTTC CASARTRQVYEQYF
TRBJ2-3 TRBD2 few TRBV7-9 TGTGCCAGCAGCCTAGGGACTAGTCTCACAGATACGCAGTATTTT CASSLGTSLTDTQYF
TRBJ2-5 . . TRBV4-2 TGTGCCAGCAGCCAGGGCCCCTCCGGGCAAGAGACCCAGTACTTC CASSQGPSGQETQYF
TRBJ1-2 . . TRBV7-9 TGTGCCAGCAGCCGGTGCGGACGACGCCAGTATGAGCAGACCTTC CASSRCGRRQYEQTF
TRBJ2-3 . . TRBV12-3/TRBV12-4 TGTGCCAGCAGCCCGGAGCCCACAGATACGCAGTATTTT CASSPEPTDTQYF
TRBJ2-5 . . TRBV27 TGTGCCAGCAGTACCCGGGACGGGGAGCTGTTTGGGACCCAGTACTTC CASSTRDGELFGTQYF
TRBJ1-2 . . TRBV4-1 TGCGCCAGCAGTGTACTGCGGGGGCGGATAAGGGATAACTATGGCTACACCTTC CASSVLRGRIRDNYGYTF
TRBJ1-2 TRBD1 . TRBV10-3 TGTGCCATCAGTGAACCGGGACAGGGAAAGTATGGCTACACCTTC CAISEPGQGKYGYTF
TRBJ1-5 . . TRBV7-2 TGTGCCAGCAGCTGGGCAGGAAAGGTGGGCAATCAGCCCCCCCAGCATTTT CASSWAGKVGNQPPQHF
TRBJ1-2 TRBD1 once TRBV12-3/TRBV12-4 TGTGCCATCAGTGATGGCCAGGGGGATGGCTACACCTTC CAISDGQGDGYTF
TRBJ2-5 TRBD1 . TRBV7-2 TGTGCCAGCAGCTCGGGACAGGGACATGGCTACCCGTACTTC CASSSGQGHGYPYF
TRBJ1-1 . . TRBV30 TGTGCCTGGGGTAACACTGAAGCTTTCTTT CAWGNTEAFF
TRBJ1-2 . few TRBV15 TGTGCCACCTCCCGAGGCTCGAACTATGGCTACACCTTC CATSRGSNYGYTF
TRBJ1-1 . many TRBV27 TGTGCCAGCAGTCGCAGGACAGTCGATTTCTCTGAAGCTTTCTTT CASSRRTVDFSEAFF
TRBJ1-5 . many TRBV19 TGTGCCAGTAGCCCTAGGGGGGGCAATCAGCCCCAGCATTTT CASSPRGGNQPQHF
TRBJ1-2 . . TRBV7-9 TGTGCCAGCAGCTTAATAACGGGGGAGTATGGCTACACCTTC CASSLITGEYGYTF
TRBJ1-1 . many TRBV24-1 TGTGCCACCAGCTCGAGGAACACTGAAGCTTTCTTT CATSSRNTEAFF
TRBJ2-5 . . TRBV29-1 TGTGCCTGGAGTGGCCGGGGAAATGCCCAGTACTTC CAWSGRGNAQYF
TRBJ2-7 . . TRBV12-3/TRBV12-4 TGTGCCAGCAGTTTACGTACAGGGTACGAGCAGTACTTC CASSLRTGYEQYF
TRBJ1-4 TRBD1 many TRBV6-1 TGTGCCAGCAGTGAAGCGCTTCGGGGGACAGGCGATGAAAAACTGTTTTTT CASSEALRGTGDEKLFF
TRBJ2-5 TRBD2 . TRBV25-1 TGTGCCTGCAGTGCTCTCAGGACTAGCATGAAAGAGACCCAGTACTTC CACSALRTSMKETQYF
TRBJ2-3 . . TRBV7-3 TGTGCCAGCAGCCAGAACATGAACACTGAAGCTTTCTTTTTT CASSQNMNTEAFFF
TRBJ2-2 . . TRBV7-9 TGTGCCAGCAGCAGAGATCGGGGCACGCGCGCCGGCGAGCTGTTTTTT CASSRDRGTRAGELFF
TRBJ2-1 . . TRBV15 TGTGCCACCAGCAGCGGGGGACTGATGGACGAGCAGTTCTTC CATSSGGLMDEQFF
TRBJ2-3 TRBD1 . TRBV7-9 TGTGCCAGCACCCGGGAAGGGGGCTCCTACGCAGAGTACCAGTATTTT CASTREGGSYAEYQYF
TRBJ2-5 . . TRBV12-3/TRBV12-4 TGTGCCAGCAGCCGGACTACGGGGCGGGAGACCCAGTACTTC CASSRTTGRETQYF
TRBJ1-6 TRBD1 . TRBV25-1 TGTGCCAGCAATTTGCCGGGACAGGCTTCCTCTGGCCTCCCCTTT CASNLPGQASSGLPF
TRBJ2-1 TRBD1 . TRBV5-1 TGCGCCAGTTACCGGCACAGGGGCTATGGTGAGCAGTTCTTC CASYRHRGYGEQFF
TRBJ2-1 . . TRBV20-1 TGCAGTGCCAGAACGGCGCTTGGGGAGAATGAGCAGTTCTTC CSARTALGENEQFF
TRBJ2-1 . . TRBV7-2 . CASSSSGDEQYFGFF
TRBJ2-1 TRBD2 . TRBV7-9 TGTGCCAGCAGCTTAAGGGGAGGGGCAAAAGTGCAGTTCTTC CASSLRGGAKVQFF
TRBJ2-1 . many TRBV24-1 TGTGCCACCAGTGAAGGGGGACGGTACAATGAGCAGTTCTTC CATSEGGRYNEQFF
TRBJ2-3 TRBD2 many TRBV14 TGTGCCAGCAGCCCCAGACTAGCGACTAGCACAGATACGCAGTATTTT CASSPRLATSTDTQYF
TRBJ1-4 TRBD1 . TRBV19 TGTGCCAGTAGTAGGAGGACAGGAGCAACTAATGAAAAACTGTTTTTT CASSRRTGATNEKLFF
TRBJ2-1 . few TRBV7-2 TGTGCCAGTAATACGGGACAGGGACTAGAGGAGCAGTTCTTC CASNTGQGLEEQFF
TRBJ2-5 TRBD1 . TRBV20-1 TGCAGTGCGGTAAACCTGGACAGGGAGGCGTTGGAGACCCAGTACTTC CSAVNLDREALETQYF